This T cell receptor (beta chain) was retrieved from a study of low-dose radiotherapy and immunotherapy resistance in tumors. TCR amplification used around 20 PCR cycles, a constant-region primer and a V-primer adapter. In TCRdb, the reads were re-called with MiXCR into one record per CDR3 protein. The profile covers about 50,000 distinct CDR3 sequences, with 10% to 15% appearing a single time and 5.5% to 8% taken by the ten largest. Noted time point: before trial treatment. Losses at the gene ends were 4 bases for V and 11 bases for J; bases not matched to a gene: 9. The length of the CDR3 is 13 residues. The germline CDR1 and CDR2 sequences are SQVTM and ANQGSEA. This clonotype has a count of ten or more.

The sequencing used PBMCs, collected before treatment. The receptor was isolated from a female donor with ovarian cancer. The chain carries TRBV29-1 and TRBJ1-1, with TRBD1 identical over 11 bases. In DNA form, the CDR3 reads TGCAGCGTTGCGGGGACAGGGGGGACGGGGGCTTTCTTT. Its protein product is CSVAGTGGTGAFF. Full variable domain (remainder filled in from reference TRBV29-1 and TRBJ1-1): SAVISQKPSRDICQRGTSLTIQCQVDSQVTMMFWYRQQPGQSLTLIATANQGSEATYESGFVIDKFPISRPNLTFSTLTVSNMSPEDSSIYLCSVAGTGGTGAFFGQGTRLTVV.